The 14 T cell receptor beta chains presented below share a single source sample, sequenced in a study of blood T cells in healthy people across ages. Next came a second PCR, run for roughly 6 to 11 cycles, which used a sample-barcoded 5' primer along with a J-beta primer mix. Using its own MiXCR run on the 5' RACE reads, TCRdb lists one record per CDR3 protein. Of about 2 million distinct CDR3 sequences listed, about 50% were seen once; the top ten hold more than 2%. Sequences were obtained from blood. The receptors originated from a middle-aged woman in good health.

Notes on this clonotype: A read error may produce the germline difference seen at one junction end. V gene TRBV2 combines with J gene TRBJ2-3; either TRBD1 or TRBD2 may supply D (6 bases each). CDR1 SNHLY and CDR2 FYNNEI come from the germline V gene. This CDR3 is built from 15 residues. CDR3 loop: CASSDGGGSTDTQYF. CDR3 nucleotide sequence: TGCGCCAGCAGTGACGGAGGGGGAAGCACAGATACGCAGTATTTT. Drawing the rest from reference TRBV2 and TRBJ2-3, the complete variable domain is EPEVTQTPSHQVTQMGQEVILRCVPISNHLYFYWYRQILGQKVEFLVSFYNNEISEKSEIFDDQFSVERPDGSNFTLKIRSTKLEDSAMYFCASSDGGGSTDTQYFGPGTRLTVL.

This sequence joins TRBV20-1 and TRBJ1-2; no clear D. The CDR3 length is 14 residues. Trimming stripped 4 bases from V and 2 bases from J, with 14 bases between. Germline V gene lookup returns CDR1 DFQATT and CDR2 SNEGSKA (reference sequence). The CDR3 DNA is TGCAGTGCTATAGGTGGCAACCACAACTATGGCTACACCTTC. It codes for CSAIGGNHNYGYTF.

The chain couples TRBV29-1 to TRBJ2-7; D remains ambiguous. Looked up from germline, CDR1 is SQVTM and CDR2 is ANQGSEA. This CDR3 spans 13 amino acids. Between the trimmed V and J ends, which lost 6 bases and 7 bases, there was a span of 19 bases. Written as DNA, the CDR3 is TGCAGCGTCCGAAGGGCGTCGGCAGAAGAGCAGTACTTC. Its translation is CSVRRASAEEQYF.

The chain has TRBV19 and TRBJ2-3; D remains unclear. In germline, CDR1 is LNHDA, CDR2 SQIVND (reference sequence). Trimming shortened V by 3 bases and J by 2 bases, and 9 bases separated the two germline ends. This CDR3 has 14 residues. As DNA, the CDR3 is TGTGCCAGTAGTATTGGGCAGGACACAGATACGCAGTATTTT. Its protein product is CASSIGQDTDTQYF. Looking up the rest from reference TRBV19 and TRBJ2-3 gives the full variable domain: DGGITQSPKYLFRKEGQNVTLSCEQNLNHDAMYWYRQDPGQGLRLIYYSQIVNDFQKGDIAEGYSVSREKKESFPLTVTSAQKNPTAFYLCASSIGQDTDTQYFGPGTRLTVL.

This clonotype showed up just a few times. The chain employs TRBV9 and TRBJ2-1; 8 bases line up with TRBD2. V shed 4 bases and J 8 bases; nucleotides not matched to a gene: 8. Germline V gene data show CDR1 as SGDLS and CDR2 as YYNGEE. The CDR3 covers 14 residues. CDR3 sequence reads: CASSLGLAVYEQFF. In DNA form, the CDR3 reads TGTGCCAGCAGCCTAGGACTAGCCGTCTATGAGCAGTTCTTC.

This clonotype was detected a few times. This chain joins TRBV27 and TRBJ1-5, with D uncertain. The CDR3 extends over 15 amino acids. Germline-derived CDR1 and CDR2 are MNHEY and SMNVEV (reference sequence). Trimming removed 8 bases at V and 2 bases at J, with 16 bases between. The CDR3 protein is CASAWGGPGNQPQHF. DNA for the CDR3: TGTGCCAGCGCCTGGGGTGGGCCAGGCAATCAGCCCCAGCATTTT.

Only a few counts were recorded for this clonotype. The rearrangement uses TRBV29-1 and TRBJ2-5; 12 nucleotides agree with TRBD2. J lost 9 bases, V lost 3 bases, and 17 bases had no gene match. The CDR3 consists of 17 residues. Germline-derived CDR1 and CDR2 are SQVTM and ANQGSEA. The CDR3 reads CSVDRRASGGASLAQYF. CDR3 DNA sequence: TGCAGCGTTGATAGGCGGGCTAGCGGGGGGGCCAGTCTGGCCCAGTACTTC.

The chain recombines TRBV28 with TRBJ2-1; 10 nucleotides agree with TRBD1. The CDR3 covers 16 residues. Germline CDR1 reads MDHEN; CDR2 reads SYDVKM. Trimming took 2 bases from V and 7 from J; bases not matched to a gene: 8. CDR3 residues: CASSLASGQGINEQFF. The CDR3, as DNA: TGTGCCAGCAGTTTAGCTTCGGGACAGGGGATAAATGAGCAGTTCTTC.

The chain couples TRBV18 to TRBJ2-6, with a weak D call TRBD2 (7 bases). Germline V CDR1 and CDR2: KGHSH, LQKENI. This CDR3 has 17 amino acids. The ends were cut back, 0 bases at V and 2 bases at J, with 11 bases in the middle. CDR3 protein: CASSPPFGGPGANVLTF. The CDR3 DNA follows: TGTGCCAGCTCACCACCCTTCGGGGGGCCTGGGGCCAACGTCCTGACTTTC.

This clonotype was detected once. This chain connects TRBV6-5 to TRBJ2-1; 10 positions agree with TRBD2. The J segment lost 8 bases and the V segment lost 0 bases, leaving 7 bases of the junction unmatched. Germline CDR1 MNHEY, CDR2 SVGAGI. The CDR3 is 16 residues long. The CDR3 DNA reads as TGTGCCAGCAGTTACTCTTGGCTAGCGGGGGACGATGAGCAGTTCTTC. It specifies CASSYSWLAGDDEQFF.

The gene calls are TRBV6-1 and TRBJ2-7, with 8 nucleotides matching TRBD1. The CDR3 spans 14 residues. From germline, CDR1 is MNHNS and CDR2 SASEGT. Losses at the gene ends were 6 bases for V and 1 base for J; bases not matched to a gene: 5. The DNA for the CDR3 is TGTGCCAGCAGCGGAAGGACAGGGTCCTACGAGCAGTACTTC. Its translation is CASSGRTGSYEQYF.

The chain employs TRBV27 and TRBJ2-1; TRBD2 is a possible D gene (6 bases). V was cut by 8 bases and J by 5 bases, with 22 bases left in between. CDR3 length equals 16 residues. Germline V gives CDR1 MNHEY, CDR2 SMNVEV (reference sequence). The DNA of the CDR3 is TGTGCCAGCTTTTCCCGCGGGTGGCGGGGAGACAATGAGCAGTTCTTC. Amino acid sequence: CASFSRGWRGDNEQFF.

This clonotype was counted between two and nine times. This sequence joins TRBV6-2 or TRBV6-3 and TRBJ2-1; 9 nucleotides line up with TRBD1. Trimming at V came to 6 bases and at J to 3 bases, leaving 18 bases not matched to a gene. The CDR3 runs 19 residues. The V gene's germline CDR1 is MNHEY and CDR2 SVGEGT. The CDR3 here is CASSGTGQGSGGFYNEQFF. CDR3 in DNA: TGTGCCAGCAGCGGCACAGGACAGGGGAGTGGGGGATTCTACAATGAGCAGTTCTTC.

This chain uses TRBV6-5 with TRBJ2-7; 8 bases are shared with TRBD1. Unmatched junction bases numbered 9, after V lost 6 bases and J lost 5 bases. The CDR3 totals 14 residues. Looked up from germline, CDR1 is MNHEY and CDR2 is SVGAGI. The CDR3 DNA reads TGTGCCAGCAGCCTGGACAGGGTAAGAAACGAGCAGTACTTC. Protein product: CASSLDRVRNEQYF.